The 19 T cell receptor beta chains reported below all come from one sample, sequenced in a study of OX40 agonist ivuxolimab in advanced cancers. Data came from immunoSEQ multiplex PCR; TCRdb stores just in-frame clones and leaves some out. The sample contains 55,000 to 70,000 clones, about 88% of which appear only once. The material was CD4+ or CD8+ T cells sorted from blood, obtained in a trial of the OX40 agonist ivuxolimab. These TCRs come from an adult with an advanced solid tumor such as melanoma, head and neck, liver or kidney cancer.

The chain couples TRBV28 to TRBJ2-2; 7 nucleotides match TRBD1. The CDR3 spans 13 residues. V lost 7 bases to trimming and J lost 4 bases; unmatched junction nucleotides: 3. Germline V lookup: CDR1 MDHEN, CDR2 SYDVKM. The CDR3 here is CASKAGGTGELFF. For the CDR3, the DNA is TGTGCCAGCAAGGCAGGGGGCACCGGGGAGCTGTTTTTT.

This chain joins TRBV11-3 and TRBJ1-3; D not certain. V was cut by 4 bases and J by 3 bases, with 1 base left in between. CDR3 length equals 11 residues. Germline CDR1 SGHNT, CDR2 YENEEA. CDR3 amino acids: CASSYGNTIYF. As DNA, the CDR3 is TGTGCCAGCAGCTATGGAAACACCATATATTTT.

The chain has TRBV11-3 and TRBJ2-5; tentative D call: TRBD2 (6 bases). The CDR3 covers 14 residues. The V end was cut by 4 bases, the J end by 3 bases, with 12 bases between. Looked up from germline, CDR1 is SGHNT and CDR2 is YENEEA. In nucleotides, the CDR3 is TGTGCCAGCAGCTCAGACGGGGAGGAAGAGACCCAGTACTTC. It translates to CASSSDGEEETQYF.

The chain has TRBV6-5 and TRBJ1-5; D gene uncertain. V lost 5 bases to trimming and J lost 2 bases, with 10 bases between them. This CDR3 contains 14 residues. The germline CDR1 and CDR2 sequences are MNHEY and SVGAGI. The CDR3: CASSAGVGNQPQHF. The CDR3 nucleotides are TGTGCCAGCAGTGCTGGGGTTGGCAATCAGCCCCAGCATTTT.

This chain's CDR3 is CASSSRVRSPGYTF. CDR3 DNA sequence: TGTGCCAGCAGTTCGAGAGTCCGCAGTCCCGGCTACACCTTC. This rearrangement joins TRBV6-5 to TRBJ1-2; D is ambiguous. The CDR3 length is 14 residues. Trimming cost V 4 bases and J 8 bases, with 17 bases left between them. Germline V lookup: CDR1 MNHEY, CDR2 SVGAGI.

V usage is TRBV15 and J usage is TRBJ1-5; D might be TRBD1 (5 bases). The V end lost 3 bases, the J end lost 4 bases, and 10 bases lay between the germline ends. This CDR3 is 14 amino acids long. Looked up from germline, CDR1 is LNHNV and CDR2 is YYDKDF (reference sequence). The CDR3 spells CATSRGGNNQPQHF. DNA of the CDR3: TGTGCCACCAGCAGGGGGGGGAATAATCAGCCCCAGCATTTT.

This chain uses TRBV15 with TRBJ1-3, with D possibly TRBD1 on 5 matching bases. This CDR3 has 16 residues. V dropped 3 bases and J dropped 0 bases, with 12 bases sitting between them. CDR1 and CDR2 (germline): LNHNV, YYDKDF (reference sequence). The CDR3 reads CATSRGLMSSGNTIYF. CDR3 bases: TGTGCCACCAGCAGGGGACTGATGAGCTCTGGAAACACCATATATTTT.

The rearrangement uses TRBV5-1 and TRBJ1-4; tentative D call: TRBD1 (5 bases). In germline, CDR1 is SGHRS, CDR2 YFSETQ. V was clipped by 0 bases and J by 10 bases, with 13 bases between them. The length of the CDR3 is 14 residues. CDR3 bases: TGCGCCAGCAGCTTGGGCCCTTCCGGGGGAAAACTGTTTTTT. It encodes CASSLGPSGGKLFF.

The sample holds one count of this clone. The chain has TRBV30 and TRBJ1-6; the D is unclear. Germline CDR1 is GTSNPN and CDR2 is SVGIG (reference sequence). This CDR3 region has 14 residues. V lost 2 bases and J 0 bases, leaving 5 bases between the germline ends. As DNA, the CDR3 is TGTGCCTGGAGTCTCCTCTCCTATAATTCACCCCTCCACTTT. As protein: CAWSLLSYNSPLHF.

The chain couples TRBV6-5 to TRBJ1-5; D is uncertain. This CDR3 region has 13 residues. Trimming left V 6 bases short and J 9 bases short, with 15 bases between. Germline CDR1 and CDR2: MNHEY and SVGAGI. CDR3 in amino acids: CASSSQRFRPQHF. CDR3 sequence (DNA): TGTGCCAGCAGCTCACAGCGATTCCGGCCCCAGCATTTT.

This rearrangement joins TRBV5-1 to TRBJ2-2; 10 positions match TRBD2. V dropped 5 bases and J dropped 1; count of bases not matched to a gene: 2. Germline CDR1 is SGHRS and CDR2 is YFSETQ. This CDR3 region has 15 residues. The CDR3 sequence: CASSRTSGNTGELFF. Here the CDR3 DNA reads TGCGCCAGCAGTAGGACTAGCGGGAACACCGGGGAGCTGTTTTTT.

The V and J genes are TRBV14 and TRBJ2-5; D is undetermined. Between the trimmed V and J ends, which lost 1 base and 5 bases, there was a span of 11 bases. The CDR3 spans 14 residues. Germline V gene lookup returns CDR1 SGHDN and CDR2 FVKESK. The CDR3 is CASSQAPSWETQYF. CDR3 DNA: TGTGCCAGCAGCCAAGCCCCCTCCTGGGAGACCCAGTACTTC. Full variable domain (missing parts from reference TRBV14 and TRBJ2-5): EAGVTQFPSHSVIEKGQTVTLRCDPISGHDNLYWYRRVMGKEIKFLLHFVKESKQDESGMPNNRFLAERTGGTYSTLKVQPAELEDSGVYFCASSQAPSWETQYFGPGTRLLVL.

This clone came up a few times. The V and J genes are TRBV19 and TRBJ2-7; 12 nucleotides align to TRBD1. With V trimmed by 5 bases and J by 6 bases, 14 bases remained unmatched. The germline CDR1 and CDR2 sequences are LNHDA and SQIVND (reference sequence). The CDR3 is 17 residues long. CDR3 nucleotide sequence: TGTGCCAGTAGTCCCCAAAGTATGGGACAGGGGGCAGGCGAGCAGTACTTC. It codes for CASSPQSMGQGAGEQYF.

This clone was recorded only once. The chain joins TRBV15 to TRBJ2-7; no reliable D call. The CDR3 is made up of 13 amino acids. Germline assignment: CDR1 LNHNV and CDR2 YYDKDF (reference sequence). V lost 3 bases to trimming and J lost 6 bases, with 12 bases between them. The CDR3 DNA follows: TGTGCCACCAGCAGCGGCATGTTGGCCGAGCAGTACTTC. Its translation: CATSSGMLAEQYF.

V and J are TRBV6-5 and TRBJ2-7; 7 positions agree with TRBD1. Per the germline V gene, CDR1 is MNHEY and CDR2 is SVGAGI. The V segment lost 6 bases and the J segment 3 bases; nucleotides outside the gene matches: 8. The CDR3 loop spans 14 amino acids. The CDR3 bases are TGTGCCAGCAGCATGGGACAGTTAGACTACGAGCAGTACTTC. Translated, it gives CASSMGQLDYEQYF.

CDR3 coding DNA: TGTGCCAGCAGTCCCCGGACCGGGACAGGGGGCGCTTTATCTGGGGCCAACGTCCTGACTTTC. Its protein product is CASSPRTGTGGALSGANVLTF. This rearrangement joins TRBV27 to TRBJ2-6, with 12 positions matching TRBD1. With V trimmed by 5 bases and J by 1 base, 15 bases remained unmatched. Germline values: CDR1 MNHEY, CDR2 SMNVEV (reference sequence). The CDR3 has 21 residues. Based on the CDR3 plus reference TRBV27 and TRBJ2-6, the full variable domain is EAQVTQNPRYLITVTGKKLTVTCSQNMNHEYMSWYRQDPGLGLRQIYYSMNVEVTDKGDVPEGYKVSRKEKRNFPLILESPSPNQTSLYFCASSPRTGTGGALSGANVLTFGAGSRLTVL.

The chain couples TRBV7-6 to TRBJ2-5; D gene ambiguous. The J call is doubtful: the DNA matches TRBJ2-7 better. This CDR3 comprises 14 residues. Per the germline V gene, CDR1 is SGHVS and CDR2 is FNYEAQ. Here the CDR3 DNA reads TGTGCCAGCAGCTTAGGCCCAGACTCCTACGAGCAGTACTTC. Translated, it gives CASSLGPDSYEQYF.

This chain's CDR3 is CASSSQAGQGIGNSYEQYF. CDR3 bases: TGTGCCAGCAGCTCCCAAGCGGGACAGGGCATCGGAAACTCCTACGAGCAGTACTTC. This chain uses TRBV11-2 with TRBJ2-7; 9 nucleotides line up with TRBD1. This CDR3 has 19 amino acids. CDR1 and CDR2 (germline): SGHAT, FQNNGV. J gave up 0 bases and V 4 bases, and 16 bases lay outside the gene matches.

There are a few counts of this clone. V is TRBV9 and J is TRBJ2-7; D possibly corresponds to TRBD2 (5 bases). Germline V CDR1 and CDR2: SGDLS, YYNGEE. Deletions cut 2 bases from V and 2 bases from J, with 11 bases between. This CDR3 is 14 amino acids long. The CDR3 loop reads CASSVDGEAYEQYF. CDR3 coding DNA: TGTGCCAGCAGCGTGGACGGGGAAGCCTACGAGCAGTACTTC.